Listed below are T cell receptor beta chains from one sample, sequenced in a study of T-cell reconstitution after alpha-beta-depleted transplantation in children. A single record per CDR3 protein comes from TCRdb applying MiXCR to the PCR reads. The table has around 700,000 distinct CDR3 sequences, roughly 13% seen once. Sequencing used PBMCs, obtained before TCRalphabeta/CD19-depleted stem cell transplant. The source is a girl aged 2 to 9 with congenital amegakaryocytic thrombocytopenia, due to receive a stem cell transplant. CDR3s include the opening cysteine and the closing phenylalanine or tryptophan. Each record gives: clone size, V gene, D gene, J gene, CDR3 protein, CDR3 DNA. The D gene is left open where the match is weak. The size entry is marked missing in some rows and otherwise reads once, few, many or a size class.

-	TRBV20-1	TRBD2	TRBJ2-5	CSAQRGEVETQYF	TGCAGTGCTCAGCGGGGGGAGGTAGAGACCCAGTACTTC
-	TRBV6-1	TRBD1	TRBJ2-5	CASSRQGFQETQYF	TGTGCCAGCAGTAGACAGGGGTTTCAAGAGACCCAGTACTTC
many	TRBV12-3/TRBV12-4	TRBD2	TRBJ2-7	CASTRTSGTTHEQYF	TGTGCCAGCACCAGGACTAGCGGGACCACCCACGAGCAGTACTTC
many	TRBV24-1	TRBD1	TRBJ2-5	CATSDRGLGKTQYF	TGTGCCACCAGTGATAGGGGGCTCGGAAAGACCCAGTACTTC
many	TRBV20-1	-	TRBJ2-2	CSARDTGELFF	TGCAGTGCTAGGGACACCGGGGAGCTGTTTTTT
-	TRBV10-2	TRBD2	TRBJ2-1	CASSVGASGRLGEQFF	TGCGCCAGCAGTGTGGGAGCTAGCGGGAGGCTGGGGGAGCAGTTCTTC
many	TRBV29-1	-	TRBJ2-3	CSVESSEYFTDTQYF	TGCAGCGTTGAGTCTAGCGAGTACTTCACAGATACGCAGTATTTT
-	TRBV6-1	TRBD2	TRBJ2-2	CASSVRGGNTGELFF	TGTGCCAGCAGTGTCCGGGGGGGCAACACCGGGGAGCTGTTTTTT
many	TRBV29-1	-	TRBJ2-3	CSVGLPEGFTDTQYF	TGCAGCGTCGGGCTTCCGGAGGGTTTCACAGATACGCAGTATTTT
many	TRBV6-6	-	TRBJ2-1	CASTALLYNEQFF	TGTGCCAGCACCGCCCTCCTATACAATGAGCAGTTCTTC
few	TRBV27	-	TRBJ2-7	CASSLGGGLSSYEQYF	TGTGCCAGCAGTTTGGGAGGGGGTCTGTCTTCCTACGAGCAGTACTTC
many	TRBV29-1	-	TRBJ1-4	CSVQGRGEKLFF	TGCAGCGTTCAGGGCCGGGGGGAAAAACTGTTTTTT
many	TRBV5-1	TRBD2	TRBJ2-3	CASSLDGGRATDTQYF	TGCGCCAGCAGCTTAGACGGCGGGAGGGCCACAGATACGCAGTATTTT